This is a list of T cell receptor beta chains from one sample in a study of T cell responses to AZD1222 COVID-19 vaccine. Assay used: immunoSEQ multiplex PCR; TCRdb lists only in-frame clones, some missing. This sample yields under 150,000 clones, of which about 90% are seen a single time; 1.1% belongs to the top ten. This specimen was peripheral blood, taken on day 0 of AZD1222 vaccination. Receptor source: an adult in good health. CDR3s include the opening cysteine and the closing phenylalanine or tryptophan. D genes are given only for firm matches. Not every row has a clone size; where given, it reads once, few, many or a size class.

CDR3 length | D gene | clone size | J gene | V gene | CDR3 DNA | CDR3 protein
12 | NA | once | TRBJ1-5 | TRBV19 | TGTGCCAGTAGTATAAGTCATCAGCCCCAGCATTTT | CASSISHQPQHF
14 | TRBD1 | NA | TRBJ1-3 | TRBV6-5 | TGTGCCAGCAGCGGGACAGCTGGAGGAAACACCATATATTTT | CASSGTAGGNTIYF
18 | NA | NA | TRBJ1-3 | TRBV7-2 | TGTGCCAGCAGCCCTAAACCCTGGATAGATTGGACTGGAAACACCATATATTTT | CASSPKPWIDWTGNTIYF
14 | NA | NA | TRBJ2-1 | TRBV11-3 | TGTGCCAGCAGCTTAGGTCGGTCGGGGTATGAGCAGTTCTTC | CASSLGRSGYEQFF
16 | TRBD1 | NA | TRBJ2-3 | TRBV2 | TGTGCCAGCAGTGAGGGGGACAGGGGAGGTACAGATACGCAGTATTTT | CASSEGDRGGTDTQYF
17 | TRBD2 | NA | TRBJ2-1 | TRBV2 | TGTGCCAGCAGCAATTTGGGACTAGCGGTCTCCTACAATGAGCAGTTCTTC | CASSNLGLAVSYNEQFF
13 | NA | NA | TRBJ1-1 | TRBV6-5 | TGTGCCAGCAGACAGGGAAGGAACACTGAAGCTTTCTTT | CASRQGRNTEAFF
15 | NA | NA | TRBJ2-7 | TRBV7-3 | TGTGCCAGCAGCTTACTACAAGGTCATCAGGACGAGCAGTACTTC | CASSLLQGHQDEQYF
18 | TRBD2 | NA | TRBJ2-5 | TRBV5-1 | TGCGCCAGCAGCTTTGGGACTAGCGGGAGGTTTGGTGCGGAGACCCAGTACTTC | CASSFGTSGRFGAETQYF
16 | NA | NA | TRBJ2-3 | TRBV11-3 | TGTGCCAGCAGCTTAAGTCTTACTGGGGGCACAGATACGCAGTATTTT | CASSLSLTGGTDTQYF
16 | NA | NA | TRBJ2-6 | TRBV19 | TGTGCCAGTAGTAATAGGGGAGGCTCTGGGGCCAACGTCCTGACTTTC | CASSNRGGSGANVLTF
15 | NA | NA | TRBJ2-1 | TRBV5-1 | TGCGCCAGCAGCGAGTCGGACAGCTCTTACAATGAGCAGTTCTTC | CASSESDSSYNEQFF
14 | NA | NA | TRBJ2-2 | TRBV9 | TGTGCCAGCAGCGTAGGTCAGATGGCCGGGGAGCTGTTTTTT | CASSVGQMAGELFF
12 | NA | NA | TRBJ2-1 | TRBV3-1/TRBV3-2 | TGTGCCAGCAGCCAAGCAGATACTCGGAGGTTCTTC | CASSQADTRRFF
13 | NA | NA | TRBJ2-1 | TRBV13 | TGTGCCAGCAGCTTATGGACGTACAATGAGCAGTTCTTC | CASSLWTYNEQFF
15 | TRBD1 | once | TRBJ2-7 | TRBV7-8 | TGTGCCAGCAGTACTAACTCCGGGACAGACTACGAGCAGTACTTC | CASSTNSGTDYEQYF
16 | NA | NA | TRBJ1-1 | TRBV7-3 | TGTGCCAGCAGCCCGCAACCGGGACACTTGAACACTGAAGCTTTCTTT | CASSPQPGHLNTEAFF
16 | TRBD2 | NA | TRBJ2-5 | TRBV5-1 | TGCGCCAGCAGAAGAGGGAACCCTAGCGGCCAAGAGACCCAGTACTTC | CASRRGNPSGQETQYF
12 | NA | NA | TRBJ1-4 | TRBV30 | TGTGCCTGGAGCCCTGAACGGGACCTTGTGTTTTTT | CAWSPERDLVFF
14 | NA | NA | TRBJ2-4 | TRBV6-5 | TGTGCCAGGTCCGAAAGAGAAGCCAAAAACATTCAGTACTTC | CARSEREAKNIQYF
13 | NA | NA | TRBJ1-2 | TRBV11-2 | TGTGCCAGCAGCTTAGATTCCCACTATGGCTACACCTTC | CASSLDSHYGYTF
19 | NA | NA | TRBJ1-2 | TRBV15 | TGTGCCACCAGCAGAGATCGGTGGGGACCCAGGGGATCTGGCTATGGCTACACCTTC | CATSRDRWGPRGSGYGYTF
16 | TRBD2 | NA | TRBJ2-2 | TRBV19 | TGTGCCAGTAGTATACCTAGCGGGAGGGCTAGCGGGGAGCTGTTTTTT | CASSIPSGRASGELFF
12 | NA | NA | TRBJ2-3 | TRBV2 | TGTGCCAGCAGTATAACCGGGACCCTACGGTATTTT | CASSITGTLRYF